This is a list of T cell receptor beta chains from one sample in a study of cytomegalovirus exposure and HLA in healthy donors. TCRdb's table, derived via immunoSEQ multiplex PCR, lists solely in-frame clones and lacks some. The sample lists 130,000 to 150,000 clones; roughly 79% were seen once. Sequencing was carried out using PBMCs. Receptors originate from a male donor in good health and CMV-seronegative. Each CDR3 is given with its conserved first and last residue. Fields, in order: D gene, clone size, V gene, J gene, CDR3 protein, CDR3 DNA. D genes are given only for firm matches. Expanded clones are given a class, and other clones once, few, many or no size at all.

TRBD1,once,TRBV6-5,TRBJ2-3,CASSKDRASTDTQYF,TGTGCCAGCAGTAAAGACAGGGCTAGCACAGATACGCAGTATTTT
TRBD2,once,TRBV30,TRBJ2-1,CAWRERDSYNEQFF,TGTGCCTGGAGGGAGCGGGATTCTTACAATGAGCAGTTCTTC
-,-,TRBV10-2,TRBJ2-1,CASSEWGGALDEQFF,TGCGCCAGCAGTGAGTGGGGGGGGGCGTTGGATGAGCAGTTCTTC
TRBD2,-,TRBV7-7,TRBJ2-1,CASSLTSGGHYNEQFF,TGTGCTAGCAGCTTGACTAGCGGGGGCCACTACAATGAGCAGTTCTTC
-,-,TRBV5-4,TRBJ2-7,CASSLAGQSYEQYF,TGTGCCAGCAGCTTGGCCGGACAGTCCTACGAGCAGTACTTC
TRBD2,-,TRBV9,TRBJ2-5,CASSVGIGLAGGSQETQYF,TGTGCCAGCAGCGTAGGTATCGGGCTAGCGGGGGGGAGTCAAGAGACCCAGTACTTC
TRBD1,few,TRBV5-4,TRBJ2-4,CASSLGTGGRHF,TGTGCCAGCAGCTTGGGGACAGGGGGCAGACACTTC
TRBD2,-,TRBV29-1,TRBJ2-7,CSVEGLAGDYEQYF,TGCAGCGTTGAGGGGCTAGCGGGGGATTACGAGCAGTACTTC
TRBD1,-,TRBV2,TRBJ2-3,CASRRDRGNTDTQYF,TGTGCCAGCAGGAGGGACAGGGGCAACACAGATACGCAGTATTTT
TRBD1,-,TRBV9,TRBJ1-3,CASSVRGISGNTIYF,TGTGCCAGCAGCGTCAGGGGGATTTCTGGAAACACCATATATTTT
TRBD2,once,TRBV6-5,TRBJ2-7,CASSYSILAGGSEQYF,TGTGCCAGCAGTTACTCGATCCTAGCGGGAGGGAGTGAGCAGTACTTC
TRBD1,once,TRBV7-6,TRBJ1-4,CASSPQTGSIAKLFF,TGTGCCAGCAGCCCGCAGACAGGGTCGATTGCAAAACTGTTTTTT
-,-,TRBV2,TRBJ1-6,CASSPQGPLHF,TGTGCCAGCAGTCCACAGGGCCCTCTCCACTTT
TRBD2,-,TRBV16,TRBJ2-7,CASSQIAGHSLSSYEQYF,TGTGCCAGCAGCCAAATAGCGGGACACTCTTTAAGCTCCTACGAGCAGTACTTC